This is a list of T cell receptor beta chains from one sample in a study of identical twins. TCRdb called the 5' RACE reads again in MiXCR, with one record for every CDR3 protein. The table has under 900,000 distinct CDR3 sequences, 15% to 20% seen once. Another study also made use of these data, one on T cells expressing NK-cell markers.

What was sequenced was PBMCs. The receptors derive from a woman younger than 35 in good health. Both conserved end residues are part of each CDR3. Fields, in order: J gene, clone size, D gene, V gene, CDR3 DNA, CDR3 protein. A D gene is named only where the DNA matches it firmly. Where a row states a size, it is once, few, many or the class of an expanded clone; other rows omit it.

>TRBJ2-1|-|-|TRBV7-9
TGTGCCAGCAGCTTCGGGTCGCCCAAGGGAGAGCAGTTCTTC
CASSFGSPKGEQFF
>TRBJ2-7|few|-|TRBV7-9
TGTGCCAGCAGCACTCGAGCTCGGTTCTACGAGCAGTACTTC
CASSTRARFYEQYF
>TRBJ2-1|few|TRBD2|TRBV7-9
TGTGCCAGCAGCTTAAGCGGGAGTCCCTTCTCCTACAATGAGCAGTTCTTC
CASSLSGSPFSYNEQFF
>TRBJ2-5|-|TRBD1|TRBV7-6
TGTGCCAGCAGCCGCACAGGGGGCGGACAGACCCAGTACTTC
CASSRTGGGQTQYF
>TRBJ1-2|-|-|TRBV20-1
TGCAGTGCCCGGGTCGACTATGGCTACACCTTC
CSARVDYGYTF
>TRBJ2-7|many|-|TRBV20-1
TGCAGTGCTACCCACGAGGGAACCTACGAGCAGTACTTC
CSATHEGTYEQYF
>TRBJ1-2|many|TRBD1|TRBV6-5
TGTGCCAGCAGTTTAACGGGACAGGGAAACTATGGCTACACCTTC
CASSLTGQGNYGYTF
>TRBJ2-7|-|TRBD2|TRBV20-1
TGCAGTGCCGACGGACTAGCTAGTAACTACGAGCAGTACTTC
CSADGLASNYEQYF
>TRBJ2-7|few|TRBD2|TRBV10-3
TGTGCCATCAGGCGGGGGGCCTACGAGCAGTACTTC
CAIRRGAYEQYF
>TRBJ1-2|few|-|TRBV3-1
TGTGCCAGCAGCCAAGAAGGTCGGCCATTCTATGGCTACACCTTC
CASSQEGRPFYGYTF